At least ten counts were recorded for the clone carrying this TCR beta chain. The sample originates from a study of early T cells in non-severe SARS-CoV-2 infection. Using its own MiXCR run on the 5' RACE reads, TCRdb lists one record per CDR3 protein. The sample has 30,000 to 40,000 distinct CDR3 sequences, roughly 5.7% seen once. The sequencing input was whole blood. This TCR was recovered from an adult who was a healthcare worker with PCR-confirmed SARS-CoV-2 infection or an uninfected control (not recorded which).

Here the CDR3 DNA reads TGTGCCAGCAGTGATAGGACAGTATACAATGAGCAGTTCTTC. This codes for CASSDRTVYNEQFF. The chain links TRBV2 to TRBJ2-1, with TRBD1 as a possible D gene (6 bases). The CDR3 spans 14 residues. The germline gives CDR1 SNHLY, CDR2 FYNNEI. Deletions cut 3 bases from V and 4 bases from J, with 10 bases between.